This is a list of T cell receptor beta chains from one sample in a study of Tregs in tolerant kidney transplant recipients. TCRdb's copy holds only in-frame clones and misses some; the assay was immunoSEQ multiplex PCR. This table holds under 100,000 clones, approximately 94% found once. Source material: CD8+ T cells from blood. These receptors all come from a human donor in good health. Both conserved end residues are part of each CDR3. Clone size appears in some rows only: once, few, many, or a class for an expanded clone.

v_gene,abundance,CDR3aa
TRBV6-5,-,CASSEEIGYYGYTF
TRBV27,-,CASTNIRNEQFF
TRBV19,-,CASSNLALSTGELFF
TRBV27,-,CASSLFSNQPQHF
TRBV5-4,-,CASSLVVGGALDTQYF
TRBV6-6,-,CASSYSTADYEQYF
TRBV6-1,-,CASKVGGEKLFF
TRBV7-9,-,CASSSGTGRGYTF
TRBV5-8,-,CASSPQGGDGELFF
TRBV18,-,CASSPPTSGGPQYF
TRBV19,-,CASIGGLAGNEQFF
TRBV4-2,-,CASSSAGKGRETQYF
TRBV14,once,CASSQEYEDRATYEQYF
TRBV5-1,-,CASSPRTEHLYNEQFF
TRBV30,-,CAWTMTGGDDEQYF
TRBV4-2,-,CASTPVLGLSGYTF
TRBV6-1,-,CASSESTGGNSPLHF
TRBV29-1,-,CSVAASGGYTF
TRBV6-1,once,CASSELFGGLTYEQYF
TRBV6-6,-,CASSKPTGMNTEAFF
TRBV27,-,CASSWTGAILLQFF
TRBV5-1,-,CASRDALYNEQFF
TRBV30,once,CAWSPLAKNIQYF
TRBV6-5,-,CATLGLVGYEQYF
TRBV19,-,CASSIYSGAYEQYF
TRBV14,-,CASSQKVDAGTGVYGYTF
TRBV4-1,-,CASSQVGPYEQYF
TRBV19,-,CASTHRDRGTDTQYF
TRBV7-9,-,CASSLAPATRGAEAFF
TRBV7-9,-,CASSLGTGVGETQYF
TRBV6-6,-,CASSYGSWRAEAFF
TRBV27,-,CASSLFGSDEQFF
TRBV19,-,CASSPFAGIAGELFF
TRBV5-8,-,CASSPLGREPWETQYF
TRBV5-1,medium-sized,CASSPSSGSLSDTQYF
TRBV5-4,-,CASSFSSGGTDTQYF
TRBV5-6,-,CASSLVASGNYEQYF
TRBV7-8,-,CASSLGLGRAYEQYF
TRBV21-1,-,CASSKWGGNQPQHF
TRBV21-1,-,CASSQIRRCEAFF